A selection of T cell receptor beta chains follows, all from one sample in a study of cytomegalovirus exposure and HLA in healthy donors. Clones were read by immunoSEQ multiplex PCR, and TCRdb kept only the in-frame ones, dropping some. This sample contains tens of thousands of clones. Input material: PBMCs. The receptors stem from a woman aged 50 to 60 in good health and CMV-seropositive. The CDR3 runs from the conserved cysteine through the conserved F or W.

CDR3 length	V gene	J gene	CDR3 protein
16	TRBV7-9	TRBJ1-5	CASSPDGGLSNQPQHF
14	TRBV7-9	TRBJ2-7	CASSPPRTYYEQYF
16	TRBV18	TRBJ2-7	CASSPGDRKNSYEQYF
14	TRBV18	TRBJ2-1	CASSGTGDYNEQFF
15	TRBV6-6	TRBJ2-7	CASSYDQGVTYEQYF
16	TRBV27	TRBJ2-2	CASSLLTSGSPGELFF
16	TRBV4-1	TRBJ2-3	CASSPRAGGITDTQYF
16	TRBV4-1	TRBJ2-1	CASSQARGGGHNEQFF
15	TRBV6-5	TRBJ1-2	CASSSRQGAGYGYTF
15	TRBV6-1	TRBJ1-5	CASSKDDSGNQPQHF
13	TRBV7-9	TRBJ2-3	CASSPSGLDTQYF
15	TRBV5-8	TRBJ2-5	CASSLGQPGGETQYF
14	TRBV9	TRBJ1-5	CASSVGDSDQPQHF
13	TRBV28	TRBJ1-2	CASTQTTNYGYTF
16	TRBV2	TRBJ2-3	CASRGQLADRTDTQYF
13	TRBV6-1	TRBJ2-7	CASSPTGLYEQYF
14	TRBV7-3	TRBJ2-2	CASSQETNTGELFF
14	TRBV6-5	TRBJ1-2	CASSRDTTSYGYTF
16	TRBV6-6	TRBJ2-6	CASSYNRGPGANVLTF
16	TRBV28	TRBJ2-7	CASRDVASGSGDEQYF
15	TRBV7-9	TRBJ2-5	CASSFIGAVGETQYF
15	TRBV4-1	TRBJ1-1	CASSQGAGGHTEAFF
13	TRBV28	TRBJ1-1	CASSLLTGKGAFF
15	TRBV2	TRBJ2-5	CASSGEGVRQETQYF
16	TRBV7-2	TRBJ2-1	CASSLAGHSINNEQFF
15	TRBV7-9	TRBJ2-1	CASSLWGARSDEQFF
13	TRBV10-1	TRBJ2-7	CASSDPEGYEQYF
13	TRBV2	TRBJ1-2	CASSPTVYGGYTF
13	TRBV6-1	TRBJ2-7	CASSPAGRYEQYF
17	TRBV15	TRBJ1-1	CATSGGQGAIVSGEAFF
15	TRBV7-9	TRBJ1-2	CASSLELGAGYGYTF
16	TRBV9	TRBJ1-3	CASSVEVDTRGNTIYF
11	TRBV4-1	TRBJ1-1	CASRSLAEAFF
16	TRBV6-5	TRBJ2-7	CASSYSETSGSHEQYF
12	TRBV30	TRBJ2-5	CAWNLAGETQYF